The clone carrying this T cell receptor (beta chain) appeared many times. V dropped 2 bases and J dropped 9; count of bases not matched to a gene: 16. Germline lookup yields CDR1 DFQATT and CDR2 SNEGSKA (reference sequence). This CDR3 contains 16 residues. This specimen belongs to a study of T-cell reconstitution after alpha-beta-depleted transplantation in children. The TCRbeta library incorporated unique molecular identifiers. TCRdb itself ran the PCR reads through MiXCR, one entry per CDR3 protein. The sample has around 240,000 distinct CDR3 sequences, roughly a tenth seen once. The sequenced sample was PBMCs from the stem cell graft donor, obtained from the stem cell graft. This TCR derives from a human donor who donated a stem cell graft to a child with SCID. V is TRBV20-1 and J is TRBJ2-1; 7 bases fit TRBD2. CDR3 region: CSARSPRDYTLSEQFF. Written as DNA, the CDR3 is TGCAGTGCTAGATCGCCGCGGGACTATACCCTCAGTGAGCAGTTCTTC.